What follows are 9 T cell receptor beta chains derived from one specimen sequenced in a study of blood T cell repertoires in COVID-19. The table came from immunoSEQ multiplex PCR; TCRdb's copy has only in-frame clones and leaves some out. This sample has about 73,000 clones, with about 91% found just once. Sequencing was done on a sample of peripheral blood. The receptors shown here come from a man at least 80 years old with acute or convalescent COVID-19.

This chain links TRBV6-1 with TRBJ1-1; perhaps TRBD1 as D (5 bases). The CDR3 loop spans 15 amino acids. The germline V gene encodes CDR1 MNHNS and CDR2 SASEGT. V gave up 3 bases and J gave up 1 base, with 12 bases separating them. CDR3 region: CASSETITGNTEAFF. Written as DNA, the CDR3 is TGTGCCAGCAGTGAGACCATAACAGGGAACACTGAAGCTTTCTTT.

This clone is a singleton in its sample. V and J are TRBV7-2 and TRBJ2-3; D not resolved. Trimming removed 2 bases from V and 0 bases from J, with 9 bases in between. Germline-derived CDR1 and CDR2 are SGHTA and FQGNSA. The CDR3 consists of 15 residues. The CDR3 DNA is TGTGCCAGCAGCTTACCACGGGTTAGCACAGATACGCAGTATTTT. Its protein product is CASSLPRVSTDTQYF.

This clone was seen just once. The genes are TRBV7-9 and TRBJ1-2; 8 bases align to TRBD1. Germline V gives CDR1 SEHNR, CDR2 FQNEAQ (reference sequence). Germline trimming cut 0 bases from V and 1 base from J; bases unmatched to any gene: 4. The CDR3 runs 16 residues. The CDR3 loop reads CASSLAAGGLNYGYTF. The CDR3, as DNA: TGTGCCAGCAGCTTAGCGGCAGGGGGCCTTAACTATGGCTACACCTTC.

The chain carries TRBV3-1 (or the pseudogene TRBV3-2) and TRBJ2-1; 8 bases fit TRBD2. Unmatched junction bases numbered 8, after V lost 4 bases and J lost 0 bases. CDR3 size: 17 residues. Germline CDR1 is LGHDT and CDR2 is YNNKEL (reference sequence). The chain's CDR3 is CASSLPSGPSSYNEQFF. Written as DNA, the CDR3 is TGTGCCAGCAGCCTCCCTAGCGGGCCCAGCTCCTACAATGAGCAGTTCTTC.

V and J are TRBV4-1 and TRBJ2-7; 9 bases match TRBD2. The CDR3 consists of 15 residues. Germline CDR1 is MGHRA and CDR2 is YSYEKL. V was pared by 2 bases and J by 4 bases, with 6 bases of the junction left unmatched. CDR3 amino acids: CASSQRSSGSYEQYF. In DNA, the CDR3 is TGCGCCAGCAGCCAACGTAGTAGCGGGAGTTACGAGCAGTACTTC.

V gene TRBV29-1 combines with J gene TRBJ2-1; D perhaps matches TRBD1 (6 bases). CDR1 is SQVTM and CDR2 is ANQGSEA in the germline V gene. The CDR3 consists of 13 residues. Trimming left V 6 bases short and J 7 bases short, with 16 bases between. The CDR3 region is CSVATGWANEQFF. The CDR3, as DNA: TGCAGCGTCGCCACAGGGTGGGCAAATGAGCAGTTCTTC.

This sequence joins TRBV7-9 and TRBJ2-3; 12 bases map to TRBD2. Per the germline V gene, CDR1 is SEHNR and CDR2 is FQNEAQ (reference sequence). The V segment lost 3 bases and the J segment 3 bases; nucleotides outside the gene matches: 4. The CDR3 totals 16 residues. Written as DNA, the CDR3 is TGTGCCAGCAGCTTTTCGACTAGCGGGAGAACAGATACGCAGTATTTT. Translating it yields CASSFSTSGRTDTQYF.

The CDR3 coding sequence is TGTGCCAGCAGCAGACAGAGATTTAGCAATCAGCCCCAGCATTTT. Residues: CASSRQRFSNQPQHF. J is TRBJ1-5 and V is TRBV27, with a weak D call TRBD1 (5 bases). CDR1 is MNHEY and CDR2 is SMNVEV in the germline V gene (reference sequence). V was cut by 6 bases and J by 0 bases, with 12 bases left in between. This CDR3 has 15 residues.

CDR3 sequence reads: CSVESGFALNTDTQYF. The CDR3 DNA reads as TGCAGCGTTGAATCCGGGTTCGCGCTAAACACAGATACGCAGTATTTT. The J gene is TRBJ2-3, the V gene TRBV29-1; D call uncertain. Germline V gene lookup returns CDR1 SQVTM and CDR2 ANQGSEA. V was trimmed by 2 bases and J by 2 bases, leaving 17 bases between them. The CDR3 is made up of 16 amino acids.